Listed below are T cell receptor beta chains from one sample, sequenced in a study of T cell responses to AZD1222 COVID-19 vaccine. Using immunoSEQ multiplex PCR, the repertoire was profiled, and TCRdb retains in-frame clones only, with some absent. This table has fewer than 150,000 clones, around 90% appearing once. The input for sequencing was peripheral blood, taken 28 days after the second AZD1222 dose. The source is an adult who received the AZD1222 COVID-19 vaccine. Each CDR3 is given with its conserved first and last residue. Each record gives: J gene, clone size, V gene, D gene, CDR3 DNA, CDR3 protein. The D gene is left open where the match is weak. Size is omitted from some rows. Given values are once, few, many or a class for expanded clones.

j_gene: TRBJ2-7; abundance: .; v_gene: TRBV4-2; d_gene: .; CDR3nt: TGTGCCAGCAGCCAGTCTAGTGGGAGCTCCTACGAGCAGTACTTC; CDR3aa: CASSQSSGSSYEQYF
j_gene: TRBJ1-4; abundance: .; v_gene: TRBV7-2; d_gene: .; CDR3nt: TGTGCCAGCAGCTTTTATTCCCCAGGGAGTGAAAAACTGTTTTTT; CDR3aa: CASSFYSPGSEKLFF
j_gene: TRBJ2-7; abundance: .; v_gene: TRBV7-2; d_gene: TRBD1; CDR3nt: TGTGCCAGCAGCCTTGGGGGGACAGGGTATTACGAGCAGTACTTC; CDR3aa: CASSLGGTGYYEQYF
j_gene: TRBJ2-1; abundance: .; v_gene: TRBV7-2; d_gene: .; CDR3nt: TGTGCCAGCACCCTCCTCGGCCGGGGTGAGCAGTTCTTC; CDR3aa: CASTLLGRGEQFF
j_gene: TRBJ1-4; abundance: .; v_gene: TRBV5-1; d_gene: TRBD1; CDR3nt: TGCGCCAGCAGCTTCGGACAGGGTGGCGAAAAACTGTTTTTT; CDR3aa: CASSFGQGGEKLFF
j_gene: TRBJ2-7; abundance: .; v_gene: TRBV30; d_gene: .; CDR3nt: TGTGCCTGGAGTGTATTTGGGGGCGGGGAGTACGAGCAGTACTTC; CDR3aa: CAWSVFGGGEYEQYF
j_gene: TRBJ2-7; abundance: .; v_gene: TRBV5-1; d_gene: .; CDR3nt: TGCGCCAGCAGCTTGGACGGGATTTTTAACGAGCAGTACTTC; CDR3aa: CASSLDGIFNEQYF
j_gene: TRBJ1-5; abundance: .; v_gene: TRBV18; d_gene: .; CDR3nt: TGTGCCAGCTCCCGAGGATGGGGGGGAAATCAGCCCCAGCATTTT; CDR3aa: CASSRGWGGNQPQHF
j_gene: TRBJ1-5; abundance: few; v_gene: TRBV30; d_gene: .; CDR3nt: TGTGCCTGGAGTGTACTCGGAGCGGGCAATCAGCCCCAGCATTTT; CDR3aa: CAWSVLGAGNQPQHF
j_gene: TRBJ2-1; abundance: .; v_gene: TRBV6-1; d_gene: .; CDR3nt: TGTGCCAGCCGGGACCACCTTCTGGACAATGAGCAGTTCTTC; CDR3aa: CASRDHLLDNEQFF
j_gene: TRBJ2-1; abundance: .; v_gene: TRBV10-3; d_gene: .; CDR3nt: TGTGCCATCAGTGATCCCACAGCCCAGTCCAATGAGCAGTTCTTC; CDR3aa: CAISDPTAQSNEQFF
j_gene: TRBJ1-3; abundance: .; v_gene: TRBV7-2; d_gene: TRBD1; CDR3nt: TGTGCCAGCAGCTTTTCTCCAGGGGGGGACACCATATATTTT; CDR3aa: CASSFSPGGDTIYF
j_gene: TRBJ2-1; abundance: once; v_gene: TRBV7-8; d_gene: .; CDR3nt: TGTGCCAGCAGCTTAGTGCTTGTCCGGGGACCCCGGGATGAGCAGTTCTTC; CDR3aa: CASSLVLVRGPRDEQFF
j_gene: TRBJ1-2; abundance: few; v_gene: TRBV2; d_gene: .; CDR3nt: TGTGCCAGCATGGGGGACGACTATGGCTACACCTTC; CDR3aa: CASMGDDYGYTF
j_gene: TRBJ2-1; abundance: once; v_gene: TRBV7-9; d_gene: .; CDR3nt: TGTGCCAGCAGCTTATTGTGGGGATCAGGCAATGAGCAGTTCTTC; CDR3aa: CASSLLWGSGNEQFF
j_gene: TRBJ2-7; abundance: .; v_gene: TRBV20-1; d_gene: TRBD1; CDR3nt: TGCAGTGCTAGTGGGGGACAGGGGGCATACGAGCAGTACTTC; CDR3aa: CSASGGQGAYEQYF
j_gene: TRBJ2-1; abundance: .; v_gene: TRBV6-5; d_gene: .; CDR3nt: TGTGCCAGCAGTTACCAGCCCTCTCTCTCCTACAATGAGCAGTTCTTC; CDR3aa: CASSYQPSLSYNEQFF
j_gene: TRBJ2-3; abundance: .; v_gene: TRBV3-1/TRBV3-2; d_gene: TRBD2; CDR3nt: TGTGCCAGCAGCCCCACCCCTAGCGGGGGCACAGATACGCAGTATTTT; CDR3aa: CASSPTPSGGTDTQYF
j_gene: TRBJ2-3; abundance: .; v_gene: TRBV21-1; d_gene: .; CDR3nt: TGTGCCAGCAAACGGGGGCCAGATACGCAGTATTTT; CDR3aa: CASKRGPDTQYF
j_gene: TRBJ1-1; abundance: few; v_gene: TRBV10-2; d_gene: .; CDR3nt: TGCGCCAGCAAACCAGCGAACACTGAAGCTTTCTTT; CDR3aa: CASKPANTEAFF
j_gene: TRBJ1-3; abundance: .; v_gene: TRBV19; d_gene: .; CDR3nt: TGTGCCAGTCAACCCGGCTCTGGAAACACCATATATTTT; CDR3aa: CASQPGSGNTIYF
j_gene: TRBJ1-5; abundance: .; v_gene: TRBV7-8; d_gene: TRBD1; CDR3nt: TGTGCCAGCAGCTTAAGTGGGACAGACTATCAGCCCCAGCATTTT; CDR3aa: CASSLSGTDYQPQHF
j_gene: TRBJ1-5; abundance: .; v_gene: TRBV19; d_gene: .; CDR3nt: TGTGCCAGTAGTCTAATGGGACCCCAGCCCCAGCATTTT; CDR3aa: CASSLMGPQPQHF
j_gene: TRBJ2-1; abundance: .; v_gene: TRBV7-2; d_gene: .; CDR3nt: TGTGCCAGCAGCCACCGGGCCGCCTACAATGAGCAGTTCTTC; CDR3aa: CASSHRAAYNEQFF
j_gene: TRBJ2-1; abundance: .; v_gene: TRBV28; d_gene: .; CDR3nt: TGTGCCAGCAGCTCAGAGAGGCCGGACGGACTGGGCAATGAGCAGTTCTTC; CDR3aa: CASSSERPDGLGNEQFF